Each of the 31 T cell receptor beta chains below was sequenced from the same sample in a study of blood T cells in healthy people across ages. Through a sample-barcoded 5' primer and a J-beta primer mix, a second PCR was run for roughly 7 to 12 cycles. TCRdb re-analysed the 5' RACE reads in MiXCR, keeping a single row per CDR3 protein. The sample consists of some 1,800,000 distinct CDR3 sequences, about two fifths of them appearing once. Sequencing was performed on blood. The receptors were gathered from a human donor in good health.

The V gene is TRBV9, the J gene TRBJ2-3, with D unclear. Between the trimmed V and J ends, which lost 3 bases and 0 bases, there was a span of 11 bases. The CDR3 runs 15 residues. CDR1 and CDR2 from the germline V gene are SGDLS and YYNGEE. CDR3 sequence: CASSEDGYSTDTQYF. CDR3 coding DNA: TGTGCCAGCAGCGAGGACGGTTATAGCACAGATACGCAGTATTTT.

The chain recombines TRBV6-6 with TRBJ2-1, with 9 bases lining up with TRBD2. Germline values: CDR1 MNHNY, CDR2 SVGAGI (reference sequence). This CDR3 has 15 residues. V gave up 4 bases and J gave up 5 bases; unmatched junction bases: 6. The CDR3 here is CASSLLAGYNNEQFF. The CDR3 DNA reads as TGTGCCAGCAGTTTGCTAGCGGGGTACAACAATGAGCAGTTCTTC.

V and J are TRBV9 and TRBJ1-2; tentative D call: TRBD1 (5 bases). Trimming removed 0 bases at V and 4 bases at J, with 10 bases between. The CDR3 runs 14 residues. The germline CDR1 and CDR2 sequences are SGDLS and YYNGEE. This chain's CDR3 is CASSVGGGFYGYTF. The CDR3 DNA is TGTGCCAGCAGCGTAGGCGGGGGGTTCTATGGCTACACCTTC.

The gene calls are TRBV10-3 and TRBJ1-4; tentative D call: TRBD1 (5 bases). V gave up 3 bases and J gave up 8 bases, with 28 bases separating them. The CDR3 runs to 19 residues. CDR1 and CDR2 (germline): ENHRY, SYGVKD. Here the CDR3 reads CAISEVWTAGSGGNEKLFF. Written as DNA, the CDR3 is TGTGCCATCAGTGAAGTGTGGACGGCAGGATCTGGGGGTAACGAAAAACTGTTTTTT.

The chain carries TRBV6-5 and TRBJ1-2, with 9 bases lining up with TRBD1. Germline CDR1 reads MNHEY; CDR2 reads SVGAGI. The CDR3 runs 20 residues. V lost 6 bases to trimming and J lost 2 bases; unmatched junction nucleotides: 22. CDR3: CASSYAPWGQGIEVNYGYTF. Here the CDR3 DNA reads TGTGCCAGCAGCTACGCCCCTTGGGGACAGGGAATAGAGGTGAACTATGGCTACACCTTC.

The V and J genes are TRBV7-6 and TRBJ2-7, with D unresolved. V lost 0 bases to trimming and J lost 4 bases, with 13 bases between them. Looked up from germline, CDR1 is SGHVS and CDR2 is FNYEAQ. This CDR3 is built from 15 residues. The CDR3 DNA is TGTGCCAGCAGCTTAGCGAAAGCCGTTTATTACGAGCAGTACTTC. Its protein product is CASSLAKAVYYEQYF. Based on the CDR3 plus reference TRBV7-6 and TRBJ2-7, the full variable domain is GAGVSQSPRYKVTKRGQDVALRCDPISGHVSLYWYRQALGQGPEFLTYFNYEAQQDKSGLPNDRFSAERPEGSISTLTIQRTEQRDSAMYRCASSLAKAVYYEQYFGPGTRLTVT.

The chain links TRBV20-1 to TRBJ1-6; TRBD1 might be the D (6 bases). The V gene's germline CDR1 is DFQATT and CDR2 SNEGSKA (reference sequence). Trimming stripped 2 bases from V and 8 bases from J, with 13 bases between. CDR3 length equals 14 residues. CDR3 loop: CSARRGADDSPLHF. CDR3 sequence (DNA): TGCAGTGCTAGACGGGGGGCTGATGATTCACCCCTCCACTTT.

Ten or more counts support this clonotype. The chain carries TRBV18 and TRBJ2-4, with 9 bases aligning to TRBD1. Trimming cost V 0 bases and J 0 bases; bases outside gene matches: 18. Per germline, CDR1 KGHSH and CDR2 LQKENI. The CDR3 sequence is 22 residues long. CDR3 nucleotides: TGTGCCAGCTCACCACCACCGTCGGGGGGACAGGGCCACACGATAGCCAAAAACATTCAGTACTTC. Its protein product is CASSPPPSGGQGHTIAKNIQYF.

The V gene is TRBV27, the J gene TRBJ2-1, with 9 bases matching TRBD2. V lost 6 bases, J lost 0 bases, and 6 bases stayed unmatched. This CDR3 has 16 residues. Germline lookup yields CDR1 MNHEY and CDR2 SMNVEV (reference sequence). CDR3 sequence reads: CASRGSGGPSYNEQFF. In DNA form, the CDR3 reads TGTGCCAGCAGGGGTAGCGGGGGTCCCTCCTACAATGAGCAGTTCTTC.

The chain couples TRBV28 to TRBJ2-5; 11 bases are shared with TRBD1. The better agreement between TRBJ2-7 and the DNA end casts doubt on the J call. Per the germline V gene, CDR1 is MDHEN and CDR2 is SYDVKM. The CDR3 length is 16 residues. DNA of the CDR3: TGTGCCAGCAGCCTAACTGGACAGGGGGCTTTCTACGAGCAGTACTTC. Protein product: CASSLTGQGAFYEQYF.

This clonotype was observed at least ten times. The genes are TRBV29-1 and TRBJ2-3, with TRBD2 identical over 9 bases. There are 15 residues in the CDR3. Germline V gives CDR1 SQVTM, CDR2 ANQGSEA. Germline trimming cut 6 bases from V and 2 bases from J; bases unmatched to any gene: 9. The CDR3 sequence is CSVMRAGGLTDTQYF. The CDR3 bases are TGCAGCGTGATGAGAGCGGGGGGACTCACAGATACGCAGTATTTT.

V gene TRBV7-8 combines with J gene TRBJ2-3; 8 nucleotides match TRBD1. Germline V gene sequence: CDR1 SGHVS, CDR2 FQNEAQ. The CDR3 covers 16 residues. The ends lost 3 bases at V and 0 bases at J; junction bases unmatched: 5. CDR3 loop: CASSFDRGASTDTQYF. CDR3 sequence (DNA): TGTGCCAGCAGCTTCGACAGGGGAGCTAGCACAGATACGCAGTATTTT.

The gene calls are TRBV4-2 and TRBJ2-7; possibly TRBD2 for D (5 bases). V was pared by 1 base and J by 5 bases, with 15 bases between. The CDR3 is 15 amino acids. The germline CDR1 and CDR2 sequences are LGHNA and YNFKEQ. DNA of the CDR3: TGTGCCAGCAGCCAAGTGGTAGGGAGCTACCACGAGCAGTACTTC. Translated: CASSQVVGSYHEQYF.

This clonotype was counted ten times or more. The V call is TRBV24-1, the J call TRBJ2-1, with 10 bases fitting TRBD2. CDR3 length: 15 residues. Germline CDR1 KGHDR, CDR2 SFDVKD. The V and J ends lost 3 bases and 9 bases, in that order; junction bases with no gene match: 7. In DNA form, the CDR3 reads TGTGCCACCAGTGATCTAGCGGGGGACTATGGTGAGCAGTTCTTC. Residues: CATSDLAGDYGEQFF.

The rearrangement joins TRBV29-1 to TRBJ2-1, with D perhaps matching TRBD1 (6 bases). There are 14 residues in the CDR3. Germline CDR1 and CDR2: SQVTM and ANQGSEA. With 6 bases removed from V and 10 bases from J, the gap between germline ends came to 22 bases. This CDR3 is CSVQTGTISYEQFF. The CDR3 nucleotides are TGCAGCGTACAAACCGGGACAATCTCCTACGAGCAGTTCTTC.

This clonotype was picked up a small number of times. The chain links TRBV18 to TRBJ2-4, with TRBD1 identical over 8 bases. The J call may not be correct, given that the DNA end is closer to TRBJ2-7. The CDR3 totals 13 residues. Per germline, CDR1 KGHSH and CDR2 LQKENI. CDR3 residues: CASSPSTGDEQYF. The CDR3 nucleotides are TGTGCCAGCTCACCGTCGACAGGGGACGAGCAGTACTTC.

V usage is TRBV12-3 or TRBV12-4 and J usage is TRBJ2-6; D unresolved. The CDR3 is made up of 16 amino acids. V gave up 3 bases and J gave up 1 base, with 10 bases separating them. CDR3 protein: CASSFQAASGANVLTF. The CDR3 DNA is TGTGCCAGCAGTTTTCAGGCGGCGTCTGGGGCCAACGTCCTGACTTTC.

This chain uses TRBV29-1 with TRBJ1-1; the D gene is possibly TRBD1 (6 bases). V was cut by 3 bases and J by 6 bases, with 8 bases left in between. The length of the CDR3 is 11 residues. The germline V gene has CDR1 SQVTM and CDR2 ANQGSEA. Here the CDR3 reads CSVEEGAEAFF. As DNA, the CDR3 is TGCAGCGTTGAGGAGGGGGCTGAAGCTTTCTTT.

CDR3 nucleotide sequence: TGTGCCAGCAGCTTCATGGGGGGGCCCTACAATGAGCAGTTCTTC. This translates into CASSFMGGPYNEQFF. The chain is built from TRBV7-2 and TRBJ2-1; maybe TRBD2 (7 bases). CDR3 size: 15 residues. Germline lookup yields CDR1 SGHTA and CDR2 FQGNSA. The V end was cut by 3 bases, the J end by 2 bases, with 11 bases between.

About this clonotype itself: At one boundary the junction diverges from the germline segment, which might be a read error. The chain couples TRBV18 to TRBJ2-7; D gene ambiguous. Germline assignment: CDR1 KGHSH and CDR2 LQKENI. The CDR3 has 14 amino acids. The CDR3 reads CAGSPGGDDGEQYF. DNA for the CDR3: TGTGCCGGCTCACCGGGCGGAGATGACGGCGAGCAGTACTTC.

The chain recombines TRBV27 with TRBJ1-6; TRBD1 aligns across 7 bases. CDR1 is MNHEY and CDR2 is SMNVEV in the germline V gene (reference sequence). Trimming cost V 6 bases and J 8 bases; bases outside gene matches: 7. This CDR3 spans 14 amino acids. The CDR3 protein is CASRFGTADSPLHF. As DNA, the CDR3 is TGTGCCAGCAGGTTCGGGACAGCTGATTCACCCCTCCACTTT.

This chain connects TRBV5-1 to TRBJ2-3; D remains unclear. The CDR3 runs 16 residues. The V and J ends lost 3 bases and 0 bases respectively, with 14 bases between them. Per the germline V gene, CDR1 is SGHRS and CDR2 is YFSETQ. Here the CDR3 DNA reads TGCGCCAGCAGCTCCGGGCTTTCCCCTAGCACAGATACGCAGTATTTT. This sequence encodes CASSSGLSPSTDTQYF.

The V gene is TRBV29-1, the J gene TRBJ1-2; TRBD1 is a possible D gene (5 bases). In germline, CDR1 is SQVTM, CDR2 ANQGSEA. The CDR3 loop spans 12 amino acids. V lost 7 bases, J lost 4 bases, and 13 bases lay in between. CDR3 DNA sequence: TGCAGCGCCTTGACAGATTTCTATGGCTACACCTTC. This encodes CSALTDFYGYTF.

The chain links TRBV20-1 to TRBJ2-1; D possibly matches TRBD1 or TRBD2 (5 bases each). Germline V gene data show CDR1 as DFQATT and CDR2 as SNEGSKA (reference sequence). V lost 6 bases and J 3 bases, leaving 15 bases between the germline ends. This CDR3 contains 14 residues. The CDR3 is CSASGTSDYNEQFF. The CDR3 coding sequence is TGCAGTGCCTCCGGGACGTCAGACTACAATGAGCAGTTCTTC.

The V and J genes are TRBV20-1 and TRBJ1-5; maybe TRBD1 (5 bases). The CDR3 totals 13 residues. The V gene lost 3 bases and the J gene lost 7 bases, with 13 bases spanning the gap. CDR1 and CDR2 from the germline V gene are DFQATT and SNEGSKA (reference sequence). CDR3 loop: CSARETGQQPQHF. CDR3 bases: TGCAGTGCTAGGGAAACAGGTCAGCAGCCCCAGCATTTT.

The rearrangement joins TRBV27 to TRBJ1-2; D is unclear. The CDR3 is 14 amino acids. V lost 3 bases and J 5 bases, leaving 13 bases between the germline ends. The V gene's germline CDR1 is MNHEY and CDR2 SMNVEV (reference sequence). CDR3 DNA sequence: TGTGCCAGCAGTTTTCGGGGAGGGTGGTATGGCTACACCTTC. As protein: CASSFRGGWYGYTF.

The sample holds a few counts of this clonotype. The CDR3 bases are TGTGCCAGCAGCTTTACAGGGGGCTCTAATAGGAATTATGGCTACACCTTC. This translates into CASSFTGGSNRNYGYTF. The gene calls are TRBV7-2 and TRBJ1-2; 9 nucleotides align to TRBD1. Germline loops: CDR1 SGHTA, CDR2 FQGNSA. The trim removed 3 bases at V and 5 bases at J, leaving 13 bases unmatched. CDR3 length: 17 amino acids. The full variable domain, with the rest looked up from reference TRBV7-2 and TRBJ1-2, is GAGVSQSPSNKVTEKGKDVELRCDPISGHTALYWYRQSLGQGLEFLIYFQGNSAPDKSGLPSDRFSAERTGGSVSTLTIQRTQQEDSAVYLCASSFTGGSNRNYGYTFGSGTRLTVV.

The table lists this clonotype with a few counts. The chain links TRBV5-1 to TRBJ2-1, with D possibly TRBD2 on 6 matching bases. V was pared by 3 bases and J by 0 bases, with 13 bases between. Germline values: CDR1 SGHRS, CDR2 YFSETQ. The CDR3 is 16 residues long. CDR3 amino acids: CASSWRGTSSYNEQFF. CDR3 in DNA: TGCGCCAGCAGCTGGAGGGGAACTAGCTCCTACAATGAGCAGTTCTTC.

V is TRBV2 and J is TRBJ1-1, with 9 bases identical to TRBD1. The CDR3 runs 15 residues. J gave up 4 bases and V 4 bases, and 7 bases lay outside the gene matches. In germline, CDR1 is SNHLY, CDR2 FYNNEI. The CDR3 sequence: CASSGQGGFGTEAFF. For the CDR3, the DNA is TGTGCCAGCAGTGGACAGGGGGGTTTCGGCACTGAAGCTTTCTTT.

V and J are TRBV10-3 and TRBJ2-4, with D perhaps TRBD1 (6 bases). Near its end, the DNA agrees better with TRBJ2-7, so the J call may be wrong. CDR1 and CDR2 from the germline V gene are ENHRY and SYGVKD. The CDR3 extends over 14 amino acids. CDR3 protein: CATSGQIGENEQYF. The CDR3 nucleotides read TGTGCCACCTCCGGACAGATAGGTGAGAACGAGCAGTACTTC.

This clonotype was detected ten times or more. The chain joins TRBV5-1 to TRBJ2-3, with a weak D call TRBD1 (6 bases). Trimming removed 5 bases at V and 4 bases at J, with 14 bases between. Germline values: CDR1 SGHRS, CDR2 YFSETQ. The CDR3 is 14 residues long. Here the CDR3 reads CASSYPGTPDTQYF. CDR3 in DNA: TGCGCCAGCAGTTATCCCGGGACACCAGATACGCAGTATTTT. The whole variable domain, filled in from reference TRBV5-1 and TRBJ2-3, reads KAGVTQTPRYLIKTRGQQVTLSCSPISGHRSVSWYQQTPGQGLQFLFEYFSETQRNKGNFPGRFSGRQFSNSRSEMNVSTLELGDSALYLCASSYPGTPDTQYFGPGTRLTVL.